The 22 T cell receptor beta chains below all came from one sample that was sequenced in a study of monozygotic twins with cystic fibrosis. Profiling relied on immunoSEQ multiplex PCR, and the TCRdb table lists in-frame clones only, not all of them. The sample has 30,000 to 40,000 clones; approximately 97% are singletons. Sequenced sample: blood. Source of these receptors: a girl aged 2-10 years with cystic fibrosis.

Here the CDR3 reads CASSEPRGGTGELFF. CDR3 bases: TGTGCCAGCAGTGAACCCAGGGGTGGCACCGGGGAGCTGTTTTTT. V usage is TRBV25-1 and J usage is TRBJ2-2, with TRBD1 as a possible D gene (6 bases). Trimming pared 2 bases from V and 4 bases from J, leaving 11 bases between. CDR3 length: 15 residues. The germline gives CDR1 MGHDK, CDR2 SYGVNS. Combining the CDR3 with reference TRBV25-1 and TRBJ2-2 gives the whole variable domain EADIYQTPRYLVIGTGKKITLECSQTMGHDKMYWYQQDPGMELHLIHYSYGVNSTEKGDLSSESTVSRIRTEHFPLTLESARPSHTSQYLCASSEPRGGTGELFFGEGSRLTVL.

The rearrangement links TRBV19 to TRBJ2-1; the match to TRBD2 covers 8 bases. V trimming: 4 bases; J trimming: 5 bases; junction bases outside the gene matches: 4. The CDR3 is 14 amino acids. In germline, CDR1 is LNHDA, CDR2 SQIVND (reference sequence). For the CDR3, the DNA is TGTGCCAGTAGTAAAGCGGGAGCTGACAATGAGCAGTTCTTC. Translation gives CASSKAGADNEQFF.

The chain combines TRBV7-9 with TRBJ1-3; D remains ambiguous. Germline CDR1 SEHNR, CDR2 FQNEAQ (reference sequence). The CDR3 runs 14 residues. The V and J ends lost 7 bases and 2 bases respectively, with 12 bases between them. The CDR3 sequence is CASNIAGAGNTIYF. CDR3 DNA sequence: TGTGCCAGCAACATAGCGGGAGCTGGAAACACCATATATTTT. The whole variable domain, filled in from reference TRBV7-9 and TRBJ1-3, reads DTGVSQNPRHKITKRGQNVTFRCDPISEHNRLYWYRQTLGQGPEFLTYFQNEAQLEKSRLLSDRFSAERPKGSFSTLEIQRTEQGDSAMYLCASNIAGAGNTIYFGEGSWLTVV.

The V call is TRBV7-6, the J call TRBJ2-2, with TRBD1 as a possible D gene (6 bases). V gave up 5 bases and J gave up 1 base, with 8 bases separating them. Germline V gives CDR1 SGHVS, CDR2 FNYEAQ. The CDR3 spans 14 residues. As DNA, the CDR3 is TGTGCCAGCAGCCGGGACAAGAACACCGGGGAGCTGTTTTTT. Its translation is CASSRDKNTGELFF.

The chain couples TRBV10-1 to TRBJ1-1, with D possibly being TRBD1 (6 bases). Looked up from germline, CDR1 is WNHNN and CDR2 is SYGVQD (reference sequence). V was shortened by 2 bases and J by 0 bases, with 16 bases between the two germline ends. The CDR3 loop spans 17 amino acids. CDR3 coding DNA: TGCGCCAGCAGTGAGCGCTCTCGAAGGGGGATGAACACTGAAGCTTTCTTT. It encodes CASSERSRRGMNTEAFF.

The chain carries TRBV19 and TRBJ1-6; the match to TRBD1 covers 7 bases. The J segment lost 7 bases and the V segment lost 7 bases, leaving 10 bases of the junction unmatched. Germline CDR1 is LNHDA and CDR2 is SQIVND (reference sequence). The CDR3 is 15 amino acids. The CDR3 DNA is TGTGCCAGTACCACCGGGACAGACCTCAATTCACCCCTCCACTTT. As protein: CASTTGTDLNSPLHF.

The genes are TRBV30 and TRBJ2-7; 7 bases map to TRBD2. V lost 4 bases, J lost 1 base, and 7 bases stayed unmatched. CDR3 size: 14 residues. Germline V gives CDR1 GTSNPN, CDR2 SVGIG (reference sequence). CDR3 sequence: CAWIPGGGSYEQYF. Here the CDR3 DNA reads TGTGCCTGGATCCCTGGGGGGGGATCCTACGAGCAGTACTTC. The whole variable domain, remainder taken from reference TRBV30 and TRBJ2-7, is SQTIHQWPATLVQPVGSPLSLECTVEGTSNPNLYWYRQAAGRGLQLLFYSVGIGQISSEVPQNLSASRPQDRQFILSSKKLLLSDSGFYLCAWIPGGGSYEQYFGPGTRLTVT.

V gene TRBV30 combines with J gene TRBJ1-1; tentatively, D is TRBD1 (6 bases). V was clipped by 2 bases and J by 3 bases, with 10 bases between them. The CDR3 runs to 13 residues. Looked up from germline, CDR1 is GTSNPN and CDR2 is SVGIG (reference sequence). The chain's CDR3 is CAWSIRQDTEAFF. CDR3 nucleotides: TGTGCCTGGAGTATCCGACAGGACACTGAAGCTTTCTTT. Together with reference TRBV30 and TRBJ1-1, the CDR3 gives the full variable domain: SQTIHQWPATLVQPVGSPLSLECTVEGTSNPNLYWYRQAAGRGLQLLFYSVGIGQISSEVPQNLSASRPQDRQFILSSKKLLLSDSGFYLCAWSIRQDTEAFFGQGTRLTVV.

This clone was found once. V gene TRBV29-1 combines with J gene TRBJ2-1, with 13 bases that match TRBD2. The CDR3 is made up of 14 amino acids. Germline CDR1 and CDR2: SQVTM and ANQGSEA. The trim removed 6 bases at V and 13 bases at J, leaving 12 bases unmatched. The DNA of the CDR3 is TGCAGCGTGGGATCCGGGACTAGCGGGGCCGCCCAGTTCTTC. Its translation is CSVGSGTSGAAQFF.

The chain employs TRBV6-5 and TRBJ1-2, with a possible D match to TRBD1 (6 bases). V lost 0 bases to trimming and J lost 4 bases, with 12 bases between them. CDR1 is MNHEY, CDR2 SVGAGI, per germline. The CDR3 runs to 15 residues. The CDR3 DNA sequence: TGTGCCAGCAGTTACTCGTCAGGGGAAACCTATGGCTACACCTTC. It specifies CASSYSSGETYGYTF.

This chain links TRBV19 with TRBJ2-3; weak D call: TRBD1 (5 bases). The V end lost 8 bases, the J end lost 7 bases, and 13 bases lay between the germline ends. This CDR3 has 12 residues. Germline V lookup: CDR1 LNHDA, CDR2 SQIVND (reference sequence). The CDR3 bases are TGTGCCAGTTCCAGGGTTTCGAATACGCAGTATTTT. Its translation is CASSRVSNTQYF.

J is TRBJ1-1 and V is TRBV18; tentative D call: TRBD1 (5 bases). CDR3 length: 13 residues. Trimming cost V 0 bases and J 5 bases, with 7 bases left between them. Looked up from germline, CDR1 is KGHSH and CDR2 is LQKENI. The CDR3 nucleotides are TGTGCCAGCTCACCACCTGCAGGGACTGAAGCTTTCTTT. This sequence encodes CASSPPAGTEAFF. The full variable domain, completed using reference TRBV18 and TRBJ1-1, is NAGVMQNPRHLVRRRGQEARLRCSPMKGHSHVYWYRQLPEEGLKFMVYLQKENIIDESGMPKERFSAEFPKEGPSILRIQQVVRGDSAAYFCASSPPAGTEAFFGQGTRLTVV.

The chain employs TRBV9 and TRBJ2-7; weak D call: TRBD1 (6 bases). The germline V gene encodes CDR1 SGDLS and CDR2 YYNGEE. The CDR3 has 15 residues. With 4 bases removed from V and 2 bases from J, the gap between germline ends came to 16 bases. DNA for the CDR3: TGTGCCAGCAGCCCTCGCATTGGGGGCCCCTACGAGCAGTACTTC. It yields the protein CASSPRIGGPYEQYF. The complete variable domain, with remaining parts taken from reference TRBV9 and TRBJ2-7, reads DSGVTQTPKHLITATGQRVTLRCSPRSGDLSVYWYQQSLDQGLQFLIQYYNGEERAKGNILERFSAQQFPDLHSELNLSSLELGDSALYFCASSPRIGGPYEQYFGPGTRLTVT.

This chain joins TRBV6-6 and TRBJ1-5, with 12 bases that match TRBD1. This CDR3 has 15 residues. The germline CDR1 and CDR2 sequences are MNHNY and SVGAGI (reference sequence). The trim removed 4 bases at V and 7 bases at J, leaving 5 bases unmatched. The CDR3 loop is CASSSGQGAEQPQHF. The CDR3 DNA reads TGTGCCAGCAGTTCGGGACAGGGGGCTGAGCAGCCCCAGCATTTT.

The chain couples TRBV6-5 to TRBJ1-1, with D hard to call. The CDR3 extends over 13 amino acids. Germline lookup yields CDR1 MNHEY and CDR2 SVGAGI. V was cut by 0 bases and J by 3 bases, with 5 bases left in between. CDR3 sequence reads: CASSYSTYTEAFF. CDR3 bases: TGTGCCAGCAGTTACTCCACTTACACTGAAGCTTTCTTT.

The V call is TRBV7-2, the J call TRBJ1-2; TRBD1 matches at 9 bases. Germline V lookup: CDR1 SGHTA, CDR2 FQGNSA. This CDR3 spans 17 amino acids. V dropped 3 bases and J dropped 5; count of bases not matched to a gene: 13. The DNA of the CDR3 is TGTGCCAGCAGCTTGGACAGGGGCCAGCCCCGGTGGTATGGCTACACCTTC. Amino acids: CASSLDRGQPRWYGYTF.

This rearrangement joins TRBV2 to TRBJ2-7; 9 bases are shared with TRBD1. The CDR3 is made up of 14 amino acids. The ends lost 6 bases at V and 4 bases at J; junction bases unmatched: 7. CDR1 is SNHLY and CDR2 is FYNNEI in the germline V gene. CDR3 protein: CASRNGTGWYEQYF. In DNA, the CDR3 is TGTGCCAGCAGGAACGGGACAGGGTGGTACGAGCAGTACTTC.

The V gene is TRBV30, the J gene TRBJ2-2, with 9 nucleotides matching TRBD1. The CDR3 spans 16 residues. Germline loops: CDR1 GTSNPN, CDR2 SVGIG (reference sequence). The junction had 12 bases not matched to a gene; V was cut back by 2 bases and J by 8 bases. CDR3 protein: CAWSTQGAPLFGELFF. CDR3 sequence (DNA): TGTGCCTGGAGTACACAGGGGGCGCCGTTGTTTGGGGAGCTGTTTTTT. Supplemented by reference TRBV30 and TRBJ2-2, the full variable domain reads SQTIHQWPATLVQPVGSPLSLECTVEGTSNPNLYWYRQAAGRGLQLLFYSVGIGQISSEVPQNLSASRPQDRQFILSSKKLLLSDSGFYLCAWSTQGAPLFGELFFGEGSRLTVL.

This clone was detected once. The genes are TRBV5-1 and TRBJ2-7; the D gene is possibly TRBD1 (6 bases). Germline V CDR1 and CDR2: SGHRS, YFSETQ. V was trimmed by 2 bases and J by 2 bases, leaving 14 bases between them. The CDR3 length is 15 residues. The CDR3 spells CASSFWGRSAYEQYF. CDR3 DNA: TGCGCCAGCAGCTTTTGGGGGCGATCAGCCTACGAGCAGTACTTC.

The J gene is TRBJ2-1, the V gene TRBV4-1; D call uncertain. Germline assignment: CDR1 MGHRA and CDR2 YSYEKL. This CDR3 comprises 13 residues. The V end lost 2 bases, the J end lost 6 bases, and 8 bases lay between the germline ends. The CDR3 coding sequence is TGCGCCAGCAGCCAATGGGCCCCCAATGAGCAGTTCTTC. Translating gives CASSQWAPNEQFF.

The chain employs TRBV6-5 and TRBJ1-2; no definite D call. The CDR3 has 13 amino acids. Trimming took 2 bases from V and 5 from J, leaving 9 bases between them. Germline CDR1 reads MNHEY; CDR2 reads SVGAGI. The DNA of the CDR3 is TGTGCCAGCAGTTACGAGTCGGGATATGGCTACACCTTC. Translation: CASSYESGYGYTF.

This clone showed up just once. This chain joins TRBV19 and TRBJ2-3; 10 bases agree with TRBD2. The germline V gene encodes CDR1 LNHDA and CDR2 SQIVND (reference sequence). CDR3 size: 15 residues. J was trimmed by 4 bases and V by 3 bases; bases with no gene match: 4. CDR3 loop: CASSMLAGVSDTQYF. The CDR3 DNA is TGTGCCAGTAGTATGCTAGCGGGGGTTTCAGATACGCAGTATTTT.